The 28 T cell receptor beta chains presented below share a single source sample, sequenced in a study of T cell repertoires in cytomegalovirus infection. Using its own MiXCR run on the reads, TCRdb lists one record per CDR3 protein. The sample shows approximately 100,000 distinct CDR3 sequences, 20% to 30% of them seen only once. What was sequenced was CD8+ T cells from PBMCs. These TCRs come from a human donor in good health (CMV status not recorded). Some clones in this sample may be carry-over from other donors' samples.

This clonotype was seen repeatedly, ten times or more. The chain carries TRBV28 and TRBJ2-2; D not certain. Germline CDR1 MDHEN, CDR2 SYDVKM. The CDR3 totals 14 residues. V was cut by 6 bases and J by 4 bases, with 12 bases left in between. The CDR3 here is CASSLSSSTGELFF. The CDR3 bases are TGTGCCAGCAGCCTCAGTAGTTCCACCGGGGAGCTGTTTTTT.

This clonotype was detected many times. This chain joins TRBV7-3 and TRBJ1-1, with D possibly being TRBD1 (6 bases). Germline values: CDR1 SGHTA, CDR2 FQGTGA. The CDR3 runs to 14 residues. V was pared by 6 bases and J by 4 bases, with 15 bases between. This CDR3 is CASRLQGTSTEAFF. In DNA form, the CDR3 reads TGTGCCAGCAGACTTCAGGGGACTAGCACTGAAGCTTTCTTT.

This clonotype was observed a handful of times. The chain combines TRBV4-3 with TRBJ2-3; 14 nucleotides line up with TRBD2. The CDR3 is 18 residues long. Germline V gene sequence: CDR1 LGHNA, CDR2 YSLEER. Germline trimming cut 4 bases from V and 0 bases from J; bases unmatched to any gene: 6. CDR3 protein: CASSPGTSGGPSTDTQYF. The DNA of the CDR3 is TGCGCCAGCAGCCCCGGGACTAGCGGGGGCCCTAGCACAGATACGCAGTATTTT.

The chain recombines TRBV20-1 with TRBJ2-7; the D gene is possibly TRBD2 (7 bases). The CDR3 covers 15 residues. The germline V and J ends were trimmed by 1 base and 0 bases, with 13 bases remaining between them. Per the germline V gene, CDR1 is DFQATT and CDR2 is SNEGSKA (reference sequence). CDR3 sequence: CSARGGGLSSYEQYF. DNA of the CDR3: TGCAGTGCTAGAGGGGGGGGGCTGAGCTCCTACGAGCAGTACTTC.

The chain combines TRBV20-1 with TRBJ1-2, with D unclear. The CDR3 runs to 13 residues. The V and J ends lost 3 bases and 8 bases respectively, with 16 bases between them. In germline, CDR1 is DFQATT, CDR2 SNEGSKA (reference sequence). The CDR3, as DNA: TGCAGTGCTAGGGAGCTGGGCCCCAACGGCTACACCTTC. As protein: CSARELGPNGYTF.

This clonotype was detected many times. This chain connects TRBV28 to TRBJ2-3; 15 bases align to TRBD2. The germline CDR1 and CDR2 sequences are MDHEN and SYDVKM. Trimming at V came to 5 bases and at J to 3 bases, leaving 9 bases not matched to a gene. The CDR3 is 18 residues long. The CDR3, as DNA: TGTGCCAGCAGTAGGGGACTAGCGGGGGGCACAGCGACAGATACGCAGTATTTT. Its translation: CASSRGLAGGTATDTQYF. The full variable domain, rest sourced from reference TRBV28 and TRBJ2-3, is DVKVTQSSRYLVKRTGEKVFLECVQDMDHENMFWYRQDPGLGLRLIYFSYDVKMKEKGDIPEGYSVSREKKERFSLILESASTNQTSMYLCASSRGLAGGTATDTQYFGPGTRLTVL.

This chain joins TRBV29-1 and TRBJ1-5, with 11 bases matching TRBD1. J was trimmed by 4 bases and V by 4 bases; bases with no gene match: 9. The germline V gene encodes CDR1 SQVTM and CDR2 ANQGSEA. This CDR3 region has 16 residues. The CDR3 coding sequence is TGCAGCGTTGCCCTAACCGGGACAGGGGGAAATCAGCCCCAGCATTTT. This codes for CSVALTGTGGNQPQHF.

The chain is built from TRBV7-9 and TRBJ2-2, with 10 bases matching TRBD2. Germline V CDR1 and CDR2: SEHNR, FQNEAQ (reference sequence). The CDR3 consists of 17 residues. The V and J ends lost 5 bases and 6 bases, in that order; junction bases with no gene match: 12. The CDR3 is CASSPASGRAEAGELFF. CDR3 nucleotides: TGTGCCAGCAGCCCCGCCAGCGGGAGGGCCGAGGCCGGGGAGCTGTTTTTT.

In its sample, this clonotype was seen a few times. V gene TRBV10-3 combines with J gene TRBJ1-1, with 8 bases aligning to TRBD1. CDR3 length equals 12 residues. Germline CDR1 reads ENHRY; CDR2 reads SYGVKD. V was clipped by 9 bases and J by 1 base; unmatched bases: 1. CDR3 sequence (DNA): TGTGCCATTGGACAGGGGAACACTGAAGCTTTCTTT. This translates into CAIGQGNTEAFF.

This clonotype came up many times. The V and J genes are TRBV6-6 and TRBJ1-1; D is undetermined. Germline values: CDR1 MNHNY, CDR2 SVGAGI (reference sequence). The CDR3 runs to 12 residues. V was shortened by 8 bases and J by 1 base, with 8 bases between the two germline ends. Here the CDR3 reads CASGTGNTEAFF. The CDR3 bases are TGTGCCAGCGGCACGGGGAACACTGAAGCTTTCTTT.

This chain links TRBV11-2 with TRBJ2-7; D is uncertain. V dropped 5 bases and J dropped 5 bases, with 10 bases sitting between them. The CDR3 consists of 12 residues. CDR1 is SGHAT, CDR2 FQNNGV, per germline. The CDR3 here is CASSLGLHEQYF. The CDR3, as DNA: TGTGCCAGCAGCCTAGGGCTCCACGAGCAGTACTTC.

The DNA for the CDR3 is TGTGCCAGCAGACCCCCCGGGCCCGAGCAGTACTTC. Encoded protein: CASRPPGPEQYF. The chain employs TRBV28 and TRBJ2-7; D is unresolved. With 6 bases removed from V and 6 bases from J, the gap between germline ends came to 12 bases. The V gene's germline CDR1 is MDHEN and CDR2 SYDVKM. The CDR3 length is 12 residues.

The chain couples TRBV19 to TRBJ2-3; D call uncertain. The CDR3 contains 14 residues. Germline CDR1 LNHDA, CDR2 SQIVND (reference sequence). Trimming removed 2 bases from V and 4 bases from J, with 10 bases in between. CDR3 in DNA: TGTGCCAGTAGTATAATAGCAGTTTCAGATACGCAGTATTTT. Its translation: CASSIIAVSDTQYF.

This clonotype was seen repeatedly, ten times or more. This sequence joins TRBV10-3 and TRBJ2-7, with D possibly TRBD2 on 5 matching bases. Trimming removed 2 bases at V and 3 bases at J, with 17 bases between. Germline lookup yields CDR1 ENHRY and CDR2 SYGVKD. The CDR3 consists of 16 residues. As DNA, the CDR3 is TGTGCCATCAGTGAGCTCTGGCAATCCGGGGACTACGAGCAGTACTTC. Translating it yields CAISELWQSGDYEQYF.

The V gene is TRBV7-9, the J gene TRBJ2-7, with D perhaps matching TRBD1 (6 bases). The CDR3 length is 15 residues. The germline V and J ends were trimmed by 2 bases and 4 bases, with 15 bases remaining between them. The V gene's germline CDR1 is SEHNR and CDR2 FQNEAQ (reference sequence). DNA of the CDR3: TGTGCCAGCAGCTTACGGGGTGAGGGGGTATACGAGCAGTACTTC. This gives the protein CASSLRGEGVYEQYF.

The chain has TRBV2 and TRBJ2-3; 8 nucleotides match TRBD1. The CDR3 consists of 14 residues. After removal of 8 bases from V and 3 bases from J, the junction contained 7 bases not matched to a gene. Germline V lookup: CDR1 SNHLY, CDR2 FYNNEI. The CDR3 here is CASPDRERTDTQYF. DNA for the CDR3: TGTGCCAGCCCGGACAGGGAACGGACAGATACGCAGTATTTT.

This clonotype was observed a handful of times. In nucleotides, the CDR3 is TGTGCCAGCAGCCCGACAGGGAACGGAAACACCATATATTTT. The encoded protein is CASSPTGNGNTIYF. The chain is built from TRBV12-3 or TRBV12-4 and TRBJ1-3; 7 bases fit TRBD1. This CDR3 spans 14 amino acids. With V trimmed by 6 bases and J by 4 bases, 6 bases remained unmatched.

CDR3 loop: CATSDFGQVSDEQFF. CDR3 bases: TGTGCCACCAGTGACTTCGGACAGGTCTCCGATGAGCAGTTCTTC. The chain employs TRBV24-1 and TRBJ2-1; TRBD1 matches 7 bases. CDR1 is KGHDR and CDR2 is SFDVKD in the germline V gene. With 4 bases clipped from V and 8 bases from J, the junction kept 10 bases outside the gene matches. The CDR3 covers 15 residues.

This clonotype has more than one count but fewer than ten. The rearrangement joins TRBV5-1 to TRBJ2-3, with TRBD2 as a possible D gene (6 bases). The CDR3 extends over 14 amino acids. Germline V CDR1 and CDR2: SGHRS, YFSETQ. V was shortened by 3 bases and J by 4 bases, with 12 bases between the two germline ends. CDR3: CASSSRGDPDTQYF. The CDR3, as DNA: TGCGCCAGCAGCTCGCGGGGAGATCCAGATACGCAGTATTTT.

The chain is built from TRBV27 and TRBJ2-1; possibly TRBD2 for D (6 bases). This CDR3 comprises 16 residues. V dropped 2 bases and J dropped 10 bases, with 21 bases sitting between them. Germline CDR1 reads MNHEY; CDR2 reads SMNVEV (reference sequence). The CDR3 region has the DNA TGTGCCAGCAGTTTAATTAGGGGACTTTCCCCCCGGGAGCAGTTCTTC. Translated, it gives CASSLIRGLSPREQFF.

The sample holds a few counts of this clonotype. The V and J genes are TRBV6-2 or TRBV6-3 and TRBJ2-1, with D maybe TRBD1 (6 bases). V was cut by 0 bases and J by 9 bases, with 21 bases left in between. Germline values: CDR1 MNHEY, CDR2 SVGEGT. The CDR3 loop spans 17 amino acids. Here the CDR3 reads CASSYSSWTDIRAEQFF. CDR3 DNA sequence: TGTGCCAGCAGTTACTCGTCGTGGACAGACATCAGGGCTGAGCAGTTCTTC.

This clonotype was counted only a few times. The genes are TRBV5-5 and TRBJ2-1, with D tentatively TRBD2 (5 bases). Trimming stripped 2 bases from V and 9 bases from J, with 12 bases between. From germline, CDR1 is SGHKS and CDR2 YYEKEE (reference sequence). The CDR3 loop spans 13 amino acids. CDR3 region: CASSFWAGSEQFF. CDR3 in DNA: TGTGCCAGCAGCTTTTGGGCGGGTAGTGAGCAGTTCTTC.

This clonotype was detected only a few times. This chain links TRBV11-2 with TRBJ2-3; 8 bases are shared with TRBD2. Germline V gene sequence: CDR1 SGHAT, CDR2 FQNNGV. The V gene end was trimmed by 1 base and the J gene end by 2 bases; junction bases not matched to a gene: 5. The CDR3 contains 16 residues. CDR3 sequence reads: CASSLALRGVTDTQYF. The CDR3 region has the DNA TGTGCCAGCAGCTTAGCATTGCGGGGGGTCACAGATACGCAGTATTTT. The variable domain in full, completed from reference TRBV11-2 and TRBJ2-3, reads EAGVAQSPRYKIIEKRQSVAFWCNPISGHATLYWYQQILGQGPKLLIQFQNNGVVDDSQLPKDRFSAERLKGVDSTLKIQPAKLEDSAVYLCASSLALRGVTDTQYFGPGTRLTVL.

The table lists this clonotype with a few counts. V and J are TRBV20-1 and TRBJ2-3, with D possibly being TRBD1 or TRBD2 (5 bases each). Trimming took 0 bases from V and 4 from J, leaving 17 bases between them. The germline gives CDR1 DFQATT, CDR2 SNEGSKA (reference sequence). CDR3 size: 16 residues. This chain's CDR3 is CSARDPTADTPDTQYF. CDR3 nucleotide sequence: TGCAGTGCTAGAGATCCCACAGCGGACACCCCAGATACGCAGTATTTT.

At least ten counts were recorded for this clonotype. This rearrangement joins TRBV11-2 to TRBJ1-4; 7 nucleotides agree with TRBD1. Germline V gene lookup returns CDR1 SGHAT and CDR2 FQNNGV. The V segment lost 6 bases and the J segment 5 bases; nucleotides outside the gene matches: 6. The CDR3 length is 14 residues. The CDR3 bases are TGTGCCAGCAGAAGTGGGACAGAGAATGAAAAACTGTTTTTT. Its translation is CASRSGTENEKLFF.

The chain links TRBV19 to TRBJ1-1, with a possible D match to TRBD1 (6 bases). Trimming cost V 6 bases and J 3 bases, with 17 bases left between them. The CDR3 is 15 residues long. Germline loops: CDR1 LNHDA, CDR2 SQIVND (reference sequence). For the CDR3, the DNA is TGTGCCAGTAGGAGGGGGGGCGCGGCCGACACTGAAGCTTTCTTT. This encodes CASRRGGAADTEAFF.

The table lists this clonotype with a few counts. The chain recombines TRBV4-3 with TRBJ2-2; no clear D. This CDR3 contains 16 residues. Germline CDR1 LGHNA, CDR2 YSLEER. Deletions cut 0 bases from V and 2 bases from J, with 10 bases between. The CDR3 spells CASSQDAWLNTGELFF. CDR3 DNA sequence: TGCGCCAGCAGCCAAGATGCTTGGCTAAACACCGGGGAGCTGTTTTTT.

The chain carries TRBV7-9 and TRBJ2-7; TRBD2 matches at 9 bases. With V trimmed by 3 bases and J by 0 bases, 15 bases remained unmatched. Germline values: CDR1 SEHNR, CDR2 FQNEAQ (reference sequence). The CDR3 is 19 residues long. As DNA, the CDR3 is TGTGCCAGCAGCTTCCCCCAAGGGGGCGGGAGGGATCTCTCCTACGAGCAGTACTTC. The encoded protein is CASSFPQGGGRDLSYEQYF. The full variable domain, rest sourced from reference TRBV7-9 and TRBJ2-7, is DTGVSQNPRHKITKRGQNVTFRCDPISEHNRLYWYRQTLGQGPEFLTYFQNEAQLEKSRLLSDRFSAERPKGSFSTLEIQRTEQGDSAMYLCASSFPQGGGRDLSYEQYFGPGTRLTVT.